A single T cell receptor (beta chain) is shown here with its context. This sample was included in a study of cytomegalovirus exposure and HLA in healthy donors. Vbeta (60) and Jbeta (13) primers were used in the PCR. Data came from immunoSEQ multiplex PCR; TCRdb stores just in-frame clones and leaves some out. The sample gives about 160,000 clones, around 84% of which show up once; roughly 8% is in the top ten. CDR3 size: 15 residues. Germline CDR1 is KGHSH and CDR2 is LQKENI. V was clipped by 3 bases and J by 3 bases; unmatched bases: 3. The sequence came from a male donor in good health and CMV-seropositive. Source material: PBMCs. V gene TRBV18 combines with J gene TRBJ2-1; 9 nucleotides agree with TRBD1. In DNA, the CDR3 is TGTGCCAGCTCACCCGGGACAGGGAACTACAATGAGCAGTTCTTC. This codes for CASSPGTGNYNEQFF.